This T cell receptor beta chain comes out of a study of shared clonotypes between healthy human individuals. Study observations and caveats: Naive subsets, compared against memory subsets, generally had larger estimated richness values.

The assay was run at deep level. Clones were read by immunoSEQ multiplex PCR, and TCRdb kept only the in-frame ones, dropping some. The data contain hundreds of thousands of clones, about 80% of them seen just once; the ten biggest clones take up around 2%. This clone was seen once. Its cognate antigen is unknown. The sequenced sample consisted of memory CD4+ T cells sorted from blood. Subset here: CD45RA-negative fraction. The TCR sequence derives from a woman aged 30 to 39 in good health.

The CDR3 DNA follows: TGTGCCAGCAGCTCTAGGACTAGCGGGAGTGCCGGGGAGCTGTTTTTT. It encodes CASSSRTSGSAGELFF. The chain joins TRBV5-6 to TRBJ2-2, with 13 bases that match TRBD2. The CDR3 runs to 16 residues. Germline V gives CDR1 SGHDT, CDR2 YYEEEE. The trim removed 3 bases at V and 6 bases at J, leaving 5 bases unmatched.